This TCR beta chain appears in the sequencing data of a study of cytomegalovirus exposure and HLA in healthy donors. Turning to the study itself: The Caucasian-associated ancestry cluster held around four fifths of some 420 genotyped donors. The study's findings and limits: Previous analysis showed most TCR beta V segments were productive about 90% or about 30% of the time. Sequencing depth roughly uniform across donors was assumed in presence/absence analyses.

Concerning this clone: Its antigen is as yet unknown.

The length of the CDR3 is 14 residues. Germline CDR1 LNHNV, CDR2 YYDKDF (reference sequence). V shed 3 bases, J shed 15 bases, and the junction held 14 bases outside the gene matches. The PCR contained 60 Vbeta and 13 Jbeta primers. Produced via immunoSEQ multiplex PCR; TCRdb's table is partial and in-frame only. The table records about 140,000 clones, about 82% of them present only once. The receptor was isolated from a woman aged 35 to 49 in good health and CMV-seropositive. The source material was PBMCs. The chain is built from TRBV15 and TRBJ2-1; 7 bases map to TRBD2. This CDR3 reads CATSSLGGVHSAFF. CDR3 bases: TGTGCCACCAGCAGTCTGGGGGGGGTTCACTCGGCGTTCTTC. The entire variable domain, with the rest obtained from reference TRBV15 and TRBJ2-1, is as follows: DAMVIQNPRYQVTQFGKPVTLSCSQTLNHNVMYWYQQKSSQAPKLLFHYYDKDFNNEADTPDNFQSRRPNTSFCFLDIRSPGLGDTAMYLCATSSLGGVHSAFFGPGTRLTVL.